These 27 T cell receptor beta chains share one sample of origin, sequenced in a study of T cell responses to AZD1222 COVID-19 vaccine. Assay: immunoSEQ multiplex PCR; the TCRdb copy retains only in-frame clones and omits some. The sample lists over 100,000 clones; around 90% were seen once. This material consisted of peripheral blood, taken on day 0 of AZD1222 vaccination. The receptor set was obtained from an adult in good health.

This clone was observed a few times. V is TRBV5-1 and J is TRBJ1-1; D is undetermined. Deletions cut 1 base from V and 4 bases from J, with 8 bases between. The CDR3 is 13 amino acids. Germline values: CDR1 SGHRS, CDR2 YFSETQ. Here the CDR3 DNA reads TGCGCCAGCAGCTTGATGGGTCGCACTGAAGCTTTCTTT. Residues: CASSLMGRTEAFF.

This chain links TRBV28 with TRBJ1-2; 8 positions agree with TRBD1. Germline V gene data show CDR1 as MDHEN and CDR2 as SYDVKM. This CDR3 comprises 15 residues. J lost 3 bases, V lost 3 bases, and 6 bases had no gene match. CDR3 in DNA: TGTGCCAGCAGTTTGCCCAGGGGGCTCGACTATGGCTACACCTTC. Amino acid sequence: CASSLPRGLDYGYTF.

The V call is TRBV3-1 (or the pseudogene TRBV3-2), the J call TRBJ2-7, with D perhaps matching TRBD2 (5 bases). Germline-derived CDR1 and CDR2 are LGHDT and YNNKEL (reference sequence). V lost 1 base and J 8 bases, leaving 12 bases between the germline ends. The CDR3 extends over 13 amino acids. This chain's CDR3 is CASSQVGGLQQYF. In DNA form, the CDR3 reads TGTGCCAGCAGCCAAGTAGGCGGGCTTCAGCAGTACTTC.

The genes are TRBV28 and TRBJ2-1; 8 bases line up with TRBD2. Germline CDR1 reads MDHEN; CDR2 reads SYDVKM. The V gene end was trimmed by 1 base and the J gene end by 7 bases; junction bases not matched to a gene: 21. The CDR3 consists of 20 residues. The CDR3 spells CASSLSRGDSSRPGRNEQFF. The CDR3 DNA follows: TGTGCCAGCAGTTTATCGCGGGGGGATTCGTCGCGACCCGGAAGGAATGAGCAGTTCTTC. Based on the CDR3 plus reference TRBV28 and TRBJ2-1, the full variable domain is DVKVTQSSRYLVKRTGEKVFLECVQDMDHENMFWYRQDPGLGLRLIYFSYDVKMKEKGDIPEGYSVSREKKERFSLILESASTNQTSMYLCASSLSRGDSSRPGRNEQFFGPGTRLTVL.

The chain has TRBV4-3 and TRBJ1-6; the match to TRBD1 covers 8 bases. The CDR3 totals 16 residues. Germline CDR1 and CDR2: LGHNA and YSLEER. V lost 1 base, J lost 6 bases, and 5 bases stayed unmatched. The CDR3 coding sequence is TGCGCCAGCAGCCAAGGTTGGACAGGGAGTAATTCACCCCTCCACTTT. It is translated as CASSQGWTGSNSPLHF.

The chain recombines TRBV4-2 with TRBJ1-2; 12 positions agree with TRBD1. CDR1 and CDR2 (germline): LGHNA, YNFKEQ. The CDR3 has 20 residues. Trimming removed 0 bases from V and 5 bases from J; junction bases left unmatched: 16. In DNA, the CDR3 is TGTGCCAGCAGCCAAGATGAGGCGGCGGGGACAGGGGGCTTTCTTTATGGCTACACCTTC. Translating it yields CASSQDEAAGTGGFLYGYTF.

The V gene is TRBV4-2, the J gene TRBJ1-2; D gene ambiguous. V dropped 0 bases and J dropped 0 bases, with 5 bases sitting between them. There are 14 residues in the CDR3. Germline V CDR1 and CDR2: LGHNA, YNFKEQ. CDR3 nucleotides: TGTGCCAGCAGCCAAGAACCAGCTAACTATGGCTACACCTTC. Its protein is CASSQEPANYGYTF.

CDR3: CASSLRGGGVKIYEQYF. For the CDR3, the DNA is TGTGCCAGCAGCCTTCGGGGGGGCGGAGTGAAAATATACGAGCAGTACTTC. This chain connects TRBV7-2 to TRBJ2-7, with 8 positions matching TRBD2. V lost 5 bases to trimming and J lost 4 bases; unmatched junction nucleotides: 16. The CDR3 is 17 amino acids. From germline, CDR1 is SGHTA and CDR2 FQGNSA.

CDR3 protein: CASRTGGGTEAFF. The DNA of the CDR3 is TGTGCCAGCAGGACAGGGGGGGGAACTGAAGCTTTCTTT. The J gene is TRBJ1-1, the V gene TRBV28; 9 bases align to TRBD1. V was clipped by 6 bases and J by 5 bases; unmatched bases: 4. CDR1 and CDR2 from the germline V gene are MDHEN and SYDVKM. This CDR3 spans 13 amino acids.

The chain carries TRBV11-2 and TRBJ2-7; no clear D. Germline V gene lookup returns CDR1 SGHAT and CDR2 FQNNGV. The CDR3 covers 12 residues. V gave up 1 base and J gave up 3 bases, with 4 bases separating them. The CDR3 is CASSLGFYEQYF. CDR3 DNA: TGTGCCAGCAGCTTAGGGTTCTACGAGCAGTACTTC.

V and J are TRBV19 and TRBJ1-1; TRBD1 might be the D (5 bases). V gave up 2 bases and J gave up 2 bases, with 12 bases separating them. The CDR3 is 15 residues long. Germline V CDR1 and CDR2: LNHDA, SQIVND (reference sequence). The CDR3 is CASSIRDLSNTEAFF. The CDR3 DNA reads TGTGCCAGTAGTATAAGGGACCTCAGTAACACTGAAGCTTTCTTT.

V and J are TRBV6-5 and TRBJ1-2, with 10 bases lining up with TRBD1. The CDR3 contains 14 residues. From germline, CDR1 is MNHEY and CDR2 SVGAGI. J gave up 1 base and V 7 bases, and 3 bases lay outside the gene matches. CDR3 nucleotides: TGTGCCAGCATTTGGGACAGGGGTAACTATGGCTACACCTTC. The encoded protein is CASIWDRGNYGYTF.

This rearrangement joins TRBV11-2 to TRBJ2-5; TRBD1 aligns across 10 bases. Germline values: CDR1 SGHAT, CDR2 FQNNGV. With V trimmed by 5 bases and J by 6 bases, 3 bases remained unmatched. CDR3 length: 13 residues. The CDR3 loop is CASSPDRGQTQYF. The CDR3 DNA follows: TGTGCCAGCAGCCCTGACAGGGGGCAGACCCAGTACTTC.

The chain links TRBV9 to TRBJ2-2; D remains unclear. V lost 0 bases, J lost 4 bases, and 13 bases lay in between. Germline loops: CDR1 SGDLS, CDR2 YYNGEE. This CDR3 is built from 16 residues. CDR3 amino acids: CASSVGFAVSTGELFF. DNA for the CDR3: TGTGCCAGCAGCGTAGGGTTCGCTGTGAGCACCGGGGAGCTGTTTTTT.

This rearrangement joins TRBV5-4 to TRBJ2-1; no definite D call. This CDR3 spans 12 amino acids. The V gene's germline CDR1 is SGHNT and CDR2 YYREEE (reference sequence). Trimming took off 1 base at V and 4 bases at J, with 3 bases between the two ends. CDR3 nucleotides: TGTGCCAGCAGCTTGAGATACAATGAGCAGTTCTTC. It is translated as CASSLRYNEQFF.

The V gene is TRBV5-6, the J gene TRBJ2-1; D is unclear. The CDR3 is 14 amino acids. V was trimmed by 0 bases and J by 9 bases, leaving 13 bases between them. Germline lookup yields CDR1 SGHDT and CDR2 YYEEEE. The CDR3 spells CASSLVLVRAEQFF. The CDR3 DNA follows: TGTGCCAGCAGCTTGGTTCTAGTTCGGGCTGAGCAGTTCTTC.

V usage is TRBV5-1 and J usage is TRBJ1-1, with D maybe TRBD1 (5 bases). The CDR3 sequence is 19 residues long. Trimming left V 4 bases short and J 1 base short, with 26 bases between. Germline V gene sequence: CDR1 SGHRS, CDR2 YFSETQ. CDR3 sequence reads: CASSPAPGTLSPSNTEAFF. The CDR3 DNA is TGCGCCAGCAGCCCCGCGCCCGGGACCTTGTCTCCATCGAACACTGAAGCTTTCTTT.

The chain combines TRBV7-9 with TRBJ1-2; maybe TRBD1 (5 bases). Germline V gene data show CDR1 as SEHNR and CDR2 as FQNEAQ (reference sequence). V was cut by 1 base and J by 0 bases, with 18 bases left in between. This CDR3 region has 18 residues. The DNA of the CDR3 is TGTGCCAGCAGCTTAGTATCGAGCAGGGATTCCTCTAACTATGGCTACACCTTC. It translates to CASSLVSSRDSSNYGYTF.

This chain links TRBV6-6 with TRBJ1-1; D gene ambiguous. CDR1 MNHNY and CDR2 SVGAGI come from the germline V gene (reference sequence). The CDR3 has 14 residues. V was trimmed by 2 bases and J by 0 bases, leaving 7 bases between them. CDR3 region: CASSYPQMNTEAFF. DNA of the CDR3: TGTGCCAGCAGTTACCCACAGATGAACACTGAAGCTTTCTTT.

J is TRBJ2-1 and V is TRBV7-6, with 11 bases that match TRBD2. The CDR3 covers 16 residues. Germline CDR1 SGHVS, CDR2 FNYEAQ. V lost 1 base, J lost 6 bases, and 5 bases stayed unmatched. As DNA, the CDR3 is TGTGCCAGCAGCTTAGATGGTGGGACTAGCGGCAATGAGCAGTTCTTC. Encoded protein: CASSLDGGTSGNEQFF.

The rearrangement uses TRBV7-2 and TRBJ2-4, with 11 nucleotides matching TRBD1. The CDR3 runs to 15 residues. Germline V gives CDR1 SGHTA, CDR2 FQGNSA. Germline trimming cut 5 bases from V and 6 bases from J; bases unmatched to any gene: 6. The CDR3 here is CASSPAGTGGNIQYF. The DNA of the CDR3 is TGTGCCAGCAGCCCAGCCGGGACAGGGGGAAACATTCAGTACTTC.

The chain employs TRBV12-5 and TRBJ2-3; 11 nucleotides agree with TRBD1. After removal of 0 bases from V and 6 bases from J, the junction contained 2 bases not matched to a gene. This CDR3 comprises 15 residues. Germline V gene lookup returns CDR1 LGHNT and CDR2 FRNRAP. This chain's CDR3 is CASGLVGTGGDTQYF. The CDR3 region has the DNA TGTGCTAGTGGTTTGGTTGGGACAGGGGGGGATACGCAGTATTTT.

J is TRBJ2-7 and V is TRBV6-4; TRBD1 agrees at 8 bases. Germline V lookup: CDR1 MRHNA, CDR2 SNTAGT. J was trimmed by 4 bases and V by 4 bases; bases with no gene match: 15. This CDR3 comprises 17 residues. The CDR3 sequence: CASSGRTGKGERYEQYF. For the CDR3, the DNA is TGTGCCAGCAGTGGGAGGACAGGGAAGGGGGAGCGGTACGAGCAGTACTTC.

The chain couples TRBV7-2 to TRBJ2-7, with TRBD2 matching over 7 bases. Per the germline V gene, CDR1 is SGHTA and CDR2 is FQGNSA. The CDR3 sequence is 16 residues long. The J segment lost 0 bases and the V segment lost 2 bases, leaving 7 bases of the junction unmatched. For the CDR3, the DNA is TGTGCCAGCAGCTTAACCCGGCGGGGGAGCTCCTACGAGCAGTACTTC. Translated, it gives CASSLTRRGSSYEQYF.

The chain recombines TRBV4-1 with TRBJ2-5, with 9 bases that match TRBD1. V lost 0 bases to trimming and J lost 9 bases; unmatched junction nucleotides: 17. This CDR3 has 18 amino acids. Per the germline V gene, CDR1 is MGHRA and CDR2 is YSYEKL. Here the CDR3 DNA reads TGCGCCAGCAGCCAAGATGTAGTTTCGGGACAGGGAGGGAGGCCCCAGTACTTC. Translated: CASSQDVVSGQGGRPQYF.

The chain links TRBV24-1 to TRBJ1-2; 7 bases match TRBD1. Germline CDR1 is KGHDR and CDR2 is SFDVKD. J was trimmed by 8 bases and V by 2 bases; bases with no gene match: 10. The CDR3 runs 15 residues. CDR3 bases: TGTGCCACCAGTGATTCCCGACAGGGTCTGGGCGGCTACACCTTC. Encoded protein: CATSDSRQGLGGYTF.

DNA for the CDR3: TGTGCCTGGACTCGCGGGCGTGGCTACACCTTC. As protein: CAWTRGRGYTF. The chain uses TRBV30 and TRBJ1-2; no clear D. The V end was cut by 4 bases, the J end by 7 bases, with 10 bases between. The length of the CDR3 is 11 residues. CDR1 and CDR2 from the germline V gene are GTSNPN and SVGIG (reference sequence). The whole variable domain, remainder taken from reference TRBV30 and TRBJ1-2, is SQTIHQWPATLVQPVGSPLSLECTVEGTSNPNLYWYRQAAGRGLQLLFYSVGIGQISSEVPQNLSASRPQDRQFILSSKKLLLSDSGFYLCAWTRGRGYTFGSGTRLTVV.